The next 5 T cell receptor beta chains were all read from a single sample in a study of blood T cell repertoires in COVID-19 (dated by TCRdb to 2019 to 2021). The library was produced with the immunoSEQ multiplex PCR assay. The table was pulled from immuneACCESS by TCRdb, which kept in-frame rearrangements only. Such tables lose some clones; where checked, under half of the loss comes from unresolved V genes, and the rest has no known cause. The sample contains about 36,000 clones, approximately 75% of them found a single time. The ten largest clones take up 40% to 50% of the sample. The specimen was peripheral blood. The receptors derive from a human donor in a cohort sampled during active or convalescent COVID-19. The donor label of this sample is uncertain.

This clone was recorded a few times. The chain is built from TRBV3-1 (or the pseudogene TRBV3-2) and TRBJ1-2, with 8 bases fitting TRBD1. The germline gives CDR1 LGHDT, CDR2 YNNKEL (reference sequence). This CDR3 has 15 amino acids. The V and J ends lost 6 bases and 8 bases, in that order; junction bases with no gene match: 14. The DNA for the CDR3 is TGTGCCAGCAGAGCTGCCTTAGGGACAGGTGACGGCTACACCTTC. Amino acid sequence: CASRAALGTGDGYTF.

The V and J genes are TRBV6-2 or TRBV6-3 and TRBJ1-1, with 9 bases matching TRBD1. J was trimmed by 8 bases and V by 6 bases; bases with no gene match: 10. Germline CDR1 is MNHEY and CDR2 is SVGEGT. CDR3 length equals 14 residues. The DNA for the CDR3 is TGTGCCAGCAGCCCTACCATGGACAGGGGAGAAGCTTTCTTT. Translation gives CASSPTMDRGEAFF.

The genes are TRBV7-8 and TRBJ2-1, with 8 bases identical to TRBD1. Trimming took 5 bases from V and 6 from J; bases not matched to a gene: 6. CDR3 length: 14 amino acids. The V gene's germline CDR1 is SGHVS and CDR2 FQNEAQ. Written as DNA, the CDR3 is TGTGCCAGCAGCCAAAGTGGGACAGGCAATGAGCAGTTCTTC. Protein product: CASSQSGTGNEQFF. The variable domain in full, completed from reference TRBV7-8 and TRBJ2-1, reads GAGVSQSPRYKVAKRGQDVALRCDPISGHVSLFWYQQALGQGPEFLTYFQNEAQLDKSGLPSDRFFAERPEGSVSTLKIQRTQQEDSAVYLCASSQSGTGNEQFFGPGTRLTVL.

The chain employs TRBV24-1 and TRBJ1-5; weak D call: TRBD1 (5 bases). With 5 bases removed from V and 6 bases from J, the gap between germline ends came to 10 bases. Germline V lookup: CDR1 KGHDR, CDR2 SFDVKD. The CDR3 has 13 residues. The CDR3 here is CATSGAGRQPQHF. The CDR3 region has the DNA TGTGCCACCAGTGGGGCAGGGCGTCAGCCCCAGCATTTT.

The V gene is TRBV25-1, the J gene TRBJ2-6, with a possible D match to TRBD2 (6 bases). Germline loops: CDR1 MGHDK, CDR2 SYGVNS. The CDR3 runs to 16 residues. Trimming left V 4 bases short and J 2 bases short, with 12 bases between. Written as DNA, the CDR3 is TGTGCCAGCAGTGCCAACGGGGGTGCTGGGGCCAACGTCCTGACTTTC. This sequence encodes CASSANGGAGANVLTF.